This T cell receptor beta chain was identified during a study of T-cell reconstitution after alpha-beta-depleted transplantation in children listed by TCRdb under 2016. As for the study more broadly: Using TCR repertoire profiling, the study quantitatively followed how T-cell immune reconstitution unfolded in children after TCRalphabeta/CD19-depleted allogeneic hematopoietic cell transplantation.

V lost 5 bases and J lost 6 bases; the stretch between them is 11 bases long. The CDR3 has 13 amino acids, counting the end cysteine and phenylalanine. Of the read, only the CDR3 DNA is kept; its 39 bases are in frame from base 1. For CDR1 and CDR2, the germline V gene lists SGHVS and FQNEAQ. To prepare the library, PCR was applied. The data were produced on an Illumina HiSeq 2500. TCR library preparation used molecular barcoding, with unique molecular identifiers applied to normalize quantification of the TCRbeta repertoire. In-frame beta chains were kept once TCRdb had trimmed the public reads at Q25 with fastp and called clones with MiXCR. Every distinct CDR3 protein forms one entry, paired with its most common genes and DNA. The sample table lists roughly 200,000 distinct CDR3 sequences, more than 12% of them with a count of one. Less than 15% of the sample comes from the top ten. In this sample, this clonotype turned up many times. Its antigen is still unknown. Within one base of it there is no much larger clone, and no base qualities were kept.

The receptor was derived from a human donor who donated a stem cell graft to a child with acute lymphoblastic leukemia. Recombination connected TRBV7-8 to TRBJ1-5; there is no confident call for the D gene. The specimen was PBMCs from the stem cell graft donor, collected from the stem cell graft. The encoded CDR3 is CASSPSLVQPQHF. The nucleotides are TGTGCCAGCAGCCCTTCCCTGGTTCAGCCCCAGCATTTT.